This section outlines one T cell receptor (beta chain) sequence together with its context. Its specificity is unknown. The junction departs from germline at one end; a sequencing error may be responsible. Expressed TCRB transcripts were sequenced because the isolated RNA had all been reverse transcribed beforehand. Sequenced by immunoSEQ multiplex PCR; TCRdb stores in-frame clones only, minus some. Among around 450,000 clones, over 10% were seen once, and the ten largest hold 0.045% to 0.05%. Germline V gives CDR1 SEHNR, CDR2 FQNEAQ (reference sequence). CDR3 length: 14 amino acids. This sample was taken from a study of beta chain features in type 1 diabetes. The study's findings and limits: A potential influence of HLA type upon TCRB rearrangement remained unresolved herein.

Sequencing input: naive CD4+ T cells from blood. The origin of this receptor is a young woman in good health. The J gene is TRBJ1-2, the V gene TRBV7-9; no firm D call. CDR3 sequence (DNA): TGCGCCAGCAGCCAAGAAGCAGGAAGTGCTGTCTACACCTTC. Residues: CASSQEAGSAVYTF.